This T cell receptor (beta chain) was observed in a study of cytomegalovirus exposure and HLA in healthy donors. Study conclusions and caveats: Exclusion applied to some V segments, including TRBV6-2 and TRBV6-3, as they were indistinguishable. TCR beta V segments were, for the most part, productive about 87% or about 30% of the time in an earlier analysis. Altogether, some 160 TCR beta chains were recorded as cytomegalovirus-associated. DRB1 had the most TCR associations and HLA-C the fewest, a later analysis found, with rates varying by HLA locus.

Only a few counts were recorded for this clone. Its antigen is not identified. V shed 4 bases, J shed 3 bases, and the junction held 6 bases outside the gene matches. Germline V gives CDR1 SGHRS, CDR2 YFSETQ. The CDR3 sequence is 15 residues long. The PCR had 60 Vbeta and 13 Jbeta primers. The repertoire was sequenced with immunoSEQ multiplex PCR; TCRdb's copy has only in-frame clones and lacks some. The profile shows roughly 150,000 clones, around 79% of them singletons. The chain employs TRBV5-1 and TRBJ2-2, with 7 bases lining up with TRBD1. The clonotype comes from a woman aged 30 to 39 in good health and CMV-seronegative. Sequenced material: PBMCs. The DNA of the CDR3 is TGCGCCAGCAGCCCTAAAACAGGGGACACCGGGGAGCTGTTTTTT. Protein sequence: CASSPKTGDTGELFF. Full variable domain (outside the CDR3, taken from reference TRBV5-1 and TRBJ2-2): KAGVTQTPRYLIKTRGQQVTLSCSPISGHRSVSWYQQTPGQGLQFLFEYFSETQRNKGNFPGRFSGRQFSNSRSEMNVSTLELGDSALYLCASSPKTGDTGELFFGEGSRLTVL.